Listed below are T cell receptor beta chains from one sample, sequenced in a study of cytomegalovirus exposure and HLA in healthy donors. Here immunoSEQ multiplex PCR was the method, and the copy in TCRdb shows in-frame clones only, minus some. This table holds around 200,000 clones, over 70% found once. Specimen: PBMCs. The receptors shown here come from a woman aged 25-40 years in good health and CMV-seropositive. Both conserved end residues are part of each CDR3. The D gene is left open where the match is weak. Clone size is given for some rows only: seen once, a few or many times, or a class if the clone is expanded.

d_call	v_call	cdr3_length	clone_size	j_call	cdr3_nt	cdr3_aa
.	TRBV29-1	12	few	TRBJ2-7	TGCAGCGTTGTAGTGGTCTCCTACGAGCAGTACTTC	CSVVVVSYEQYF
TRBD2	TRBV29-1	20	.	TRBJ2-1	TGCAGCGTTGTTGTGCGTACCCGCTCCGGAGGGAGGGCCTTGTACAATGAGCAGTTCTTC	CSVVVRTRSGGRALYNEQFF
TRBD1	TRBV15	13	few	TRBJ2-1	TGTGCCACCAGCGGAGGACAGGGGATCGAGCAGTTCTTC	CATSGGQGIEQFF
TRBD1	TRBV2	17	.	TRBJ2-7	TGTGCCAGCAAGGGGTTGACAGGGGGATTTTCCGAACGGGAGCAGTACTTC	CASKGLTGGFSEREQYF
TRBD2	TRBV4-2	14	.	TRBJ2-1	TGTGCCAGCAGCCAAGACCTAGCGGGATCTGAGCAGTTCTTC	CASSQDLAGSEQFF
TRBD1	TRBV5-1	15	few	TRBJ1-1	TGCGCCAGCAGCGGGGATGGCAGGGGGGACACTGAAGCTTTCTTT	CASSGDGRGDTEAFF
TRBD2	TRBV2	15	.	TRBJ2-1	TGTGCCAGCAGGTTAGCGGGAGAAAGGATCGATGAGCAGTTCTTC	CASRLAGERIDEQFF
TRBD2	TRBV7-8	16	once	TRBJ2-7	TGTGCCAGCAGCTCCCCGACTAGCGGGAGATTCTACGAGCAGTACTTC	CASSSPTSGRFYEQYF
.	TRBV7-6	14	.	TRBJ1-2	TGTGCCAGCAGCTCGAGGGGGACGGCAAATGGCTACACCTTC	CASSSRGTANGYTF
.	TRBV12-1	14	.	TRBJ2-7	TGTGCCAGCAACCCACGACATTGTAGCGTCGAGCAGTACTTC	CASNPRHCSVEQYF
.	TRBV28	14	.	TRBJ2-1	TGTGCCGGCAGTTTTCGTAGCTCCTACAATGAGCAGTTCTTC	CAGSFRSSYNEQFF
TRBD1	TRBV13	16	.	TRBJ1-2	TGTGCCAGCAGCCTAGACAGGGGTGAGTTGGACTATGGCTACACCTTC	CASSLDRGELDYGYTF
.	TRBV5-1	18	.	TRBJ2-7	TGCGCCAGCAGCCCCGGTATGACAGGGAAGGATAGCGGCTACGAGCAGTACTTC	CASSPGMTGKDSGYEQYF
TRBD1	TRBV15	15	.	TRBJ2-3	TGTGCCACCAGCAAAGGGGACAGAAACACAGATACGCAGTATTTT	CATSKGDRNTDTQYF
.	TRBV18	13	few	TRBJ2-1	TGTGCCAGCTCACCACCGAGAGGGAATGAGCAGTTCTTC	CASSPPRGNEQFF
.	TRBV27	14	.	TRBJ2-7	TGTGCCAGCAGTTTATATGCTAGCAACCACGAGCAGTACTTC	CASSLYASNHEQYF
.	TRBV19	15	.	TRBJ2-7	TGTGCCAGTAGTTGGTCCGCGGGACAGCCCTACGAGCAGTACTTC	CASSWSAGQPYEQYF
.	TRBV7-9	14	.	TRBJ1-2	TGTGCCAGCAGCTTAGCACAGGGACACTATGGCTACACCTTC	CASSLAQGHYGYTF
.	TRBV6-4	12	.	TRBJ2-2	TGTGCCAGCAGTGACTCCGGGGGGGAGCTGTTTTTT	CASSDSGGELFF
TRBD1	TRBV2	15	.	TRBJ1-2	TGTGCCAGCAGTGAGGACAGGGCGATTAACTATGGCTACACCTTC	CASSEDRAINYGYTF
.	TRBV23-1	16	few	TRBJ2-5	TGCGCCAGCAGGTCTCCGCGGAGGAGCGACCAAGAGACCCAGTACTTC	CASRSPRRSDQETQYF
.	TRBV19	14	.	TRBJ2-7	TGTGCCAGTAGTTTCACGGGGACTCTCTACGAGCAGTACTTC	CASSFTGTLYEQYF
.	TRBV7-9	13	.	TRBJ2-7	TGTGCCAGCAGCTTTGGCGGCTCCTACGAGCAGTACTTC	CASSFGGSYEQYF
.	TRBV7-9	15	.	TRBJ1-2	TGTGCCAGCAGCCTAGGGACGGGATCTACCATGGACTACACCTTC	CASSLGTGSTMDYTF
TRBD2	TRBV10-1	16	.	TRBJ2-2	TGCGCCAGCAGTTCGACTAGCGAGAGAACAACCGGGGAGCTGTTTTTT	CASSSTSERTTGELFF
.	TRBV5-1	15	.	TRBJ1-1	TGCGCCAGCAGCCCTGTTGGGGGGGCAGACACTGAAGCTTTCTTT	CASSPVGGADTEAFF
.	TRBV28	14	few	TRBJ2-3	TGTGCCAGCAGTTCGGGACAACCCACAGATACGCAGTATTTT	CASSSGQPTDTQYF
TRBD2	TRBV29-1	14	.	TRBJ2-5	TGCAGCGTTGGGGGAGGGGATCCCAGAGAGACCCAGTACTTC	CSVGGGDPRETQYF
TRBD1	TRBV2	14	.	TRBJ1-5	TGTGCCAGCAGTGAAGGAGGGGGCTCTCAGCCCCAGCATTTT	CASSEGGGSQPQHF
TRBD1	TRBV6-1	15	.	TRBJ2-7	TGTGCCAGCAGCGAAATAGACAGGGATAGTTACGAGCAGTACTTC	CASSEIDRDSYEQYF
TRBD1	TRBV7-2	14	once	TRBJ1-1	TGTGCCAGCGACCGGACAGGGGGGAACACTGAAGCTTTCTTT	CASDRTGGNTEAFF
TRBD2	TRBV5-6	16	.	TRBJ2-1	TGTGCCAGCAGCCCCGGGCTAGCGGGGGCCTACAATGAGCAGTTCTTC	CASSPGLAGAYNEQFF
.	TRBV6-5	14	.	TRBJ2-7	TGTGCCAGCAGTTACTCCGGGAGAAGGGGCGAGCAGTACTTC	CASSYSGRRGEQYF
.	TRBV7-7	13	.	TRBJ2-5	TGTGCTAGCAGCTGGGGGGTGCGGGAGACCCAGTACTTC	CASSWGVRETQYF
.	TRBV4-2	15	.	TRBJ2-7	TGTGCCAGCAGCTTGGCTGTCAGCGGTCCCTACGAGCAGTACTTC	CASSLAVSGPYEQYF
TRBD2	TRBV2	15	.	TRBJ2-7	TGTGCCAGCATAGCGGGCGAATTTCCCTCCTACGAGCAGTACTTC	CASIAGEFPSYEQYF
TRBD1	TRBV5-6	18	.	TRBJ2-2	TGTGCCAGCAGCATCGGACAGGGGAGGTTCGCGAACACCGGGGAGCTGTTTTTT	CASSIGQGRFANTGELFF
TRBD1	TRBV7-9	17	once	TRBJ1-1	TGTGCCAGCAGCTTAGGACAGGGTAGTTCTAGAAACACTGAAGCTTTCTTT	CASSLGQGSSRNTEAFF
.	TRBV28	13	few	TRBJ1-1	TGTGCCAGCAGCAGCACTATGAACACTGAAGCTTTCTTT	CASSSTMNTEAFF
TRBD2	TRBV7-2	17	.	TRBJ2-2	TGTGCCAGCAGCTTAACCGCATCAAGCGGGAGAACCGGGGAGCTGTTTTTT	CASSLTASSGRTGELFF
TRBD2	TRBV29-1	14	.	TRBJ2-5	TGCAGCGTTGCTCGGGGGGGCGGGCAAGAGACCCAGTACTTC	CSVARGGGQETQYF
TRBD2	TRBV4-1	13	.	TRBJ2-1	TGCGCCAGCAGCCCGGGGGGAGACAATGAGCAGTTCTTC	CASSPGGDNEQFF
TRBD1	TRBV5-1	13	.	TRBJ2-7	TGCGCCAGCAGCTGGGACAGGGATTACGAGCAGTACTTC	CASSWDRDYEQYF
.	TRBV7-8	17	.	TRBJ2-1	TGTGCCAGCAGCCCGAAGAGGGACAAAACCTCCTACAATGAGCAGTTCTTC	CASSPKRDKTSYNEQFF
TRBD1	TRBV28	16	.	TRBJ1-2	TGTGCCAGCAGTTCACATGGGACAGCCTCTAACTATGGCTACACCTTC	CASSSHGTASNYGYTF
TRBD1	TRBV28	14	.	TRBJ1-5	TGTGCCACGTTCCGGGACAGCGGGTTTCAGCCCCAGCATTTT	CATFRDSGFQPQHF
.	TRBV15	15	once	TRBJ2-7	TGTGCCACCAGCAGAGATTCGGCAGGGTCGTCCGAGCAGTACTTC	CATSRDSAGSSEQYF
.	TRBV6-5	12	.	TRBJ2-1	TGTGCCAGCAGCCGGGACTACAATGAGCAGTTCTTC	CASSRDYNEQFF